What follows are 30 T cell receptor beta chains derived from one specimen sequenced in a study of Graves' ophthalmopathy and Graves' hyperthyroidism. The study amplified TCR beta CDR3 regions using RNA transcripts. Second-round multiplex PCR followed a first-round RT-PCR using HTBI primers. Via MiXCR, TCRdb re-called the multiplex PCR reads, giving one row per CDR3 protein. The table lists about 590,000 distinct CDR3 sequences, 35% to 45% of them singletons. Material for sequencing was peripheral blood or thyroid tissue (not recorded which). The receptors were sampled from an adult man with Graves' hyperthyroidism.

Comments on this clonotype: This sequence may be a read error, since a much larger clone differs from it by one base. This chain joins TRBV12-3 or TRBV12-4 and TRBJ1-5; D is unclear. This CDR3 is 14 amino acids long. Deletions cut 5 bases from V and 1 base from J, with 9 bases between. Here the CDR3 DNA reads TGTGCCAGCAGTCCCGACAAGAGCAATCAGCCCCAGCATTTT. This sequence encodes CASSPDKSNQPQHF.

This clonotype occurred many times. The gene calls are TRBV5-6 and TRBJ2-7; D uncertain. The V gene lost 0 bases and the J gene lost 5 bases, with 15 bases spanning the gap. The CDR3 has 15 residues. From germline, CDR1 is SGHDT and CDR2 YYEEEE. The CDR3, as DNA: TGTGCCAGCAGCTTGGCGGGTGCAGGTTCGGACGAGCAGTACTTC. Residues: CASSLAGAGSDEQYF. The full variable domain, in which reference TRBV5-6 and TRBJ2-7 provide the parts outside the CDR3, is DAGVTQSPTHLIKTRGQQVTLRCSPKSGHDTVSWYQQALGQGPQFIFQYYEEEERQRGNFPDRFSGHQFPNYSSELNVNALLLGDSALYLCASSLAGAGSDEQYFGPGTRLTVT.

This clonotype was picked up many times. This chain links TRBV20-1 with TRBJ1-1; 9 bases are shared with TRBD1. Per germline, CDR1 DFQATT and CDR2 SNEGSKA (reference sequence). There are 13 residues in the CDR3. V trimming: 1 base; J trimming: 5 bases; junction bases outside the gene matches: 2. The CDR3 is CSARATGGTEAFF. The DNA of the CDR3 is TGCAGTGCTAGAGCGACAGGGGGAACTGAAGCTTTCTTT.

Remarks on this clonotype: A read error is likely, as this CDR3 ends without the conserved phenylalanine or tryptophan. Because the CDR3's place on the DNA is in doubt, the DNA is left out and the CDR3 is given as listed by TCRdb. The chain combines TRBV20-1 with TRBJ2-7; the D call of TRBD2 is as the table states it, not checked on the DNA. 8 amino acids form the CDR3, both terminal residues included. Germline CDR1 and CDR2: DFQATT and SNEGSKA (reference sequence). CDR3: CSASGTPK.

In its sample, this clonotype was seen a few times. The chain has TRBV29-1 and TRBJ2-3, with a possible D match to TRBD2 (6 bases). Looked up from germline, CDR1 is SQVTM and CDR2 is ANQGSEA. This CDR3 is 12 amino acids long. The V and J ends lost 0 bases and 6 bases respectively, with 7 bases between them. CDR3 DNA: TGCAGCGTTGAAGATCGGGGGGATACGCAGTATTTT. Residues: CSVEDRGDTQYF.

Points on this clonotype: A much more abundant neighbour one base away suggests this may be a read error. The chain combines TRBV7-9 with TRBJ1-2; the D gene is possibly TRBD1 (6 bases). With 5 bases removed from V and 3 bases from J, the gap between germline ends came to 28 bases. From germline, CDR1 is SEHNR and CDR2 FQNEAQ (reference sequence). The CDR3 extends over 19 amino acids. The chain's CDR3 is CASSNPGGGGLSFDYGYTF. The CDR3 nucleotides read TGTGCCAGCAGCAATCCGGGAGGGGGGGGATTGTCTTTTGACTATGGCTACACCTTC.

A single count supports this clonotype. The chain is built from TRBV25-1 and TRBJ2-7; no firm D call. V was pared by 2 bases and J by 5 bases, with 22 bases between. The CDR3 covers 17 residues. Germline CDR1 MGHDK, CDR2 SYGVNS. This chain's CDR3 is CASSEHPSVWAIHEQYF. The DNA for the CDR3 is TGTGCCAGCAGTGAACACCCCTCGGTTTGGGCAATCCACGAGCAGTACTTC.

The chain joins TRBV27 to TRBJ1-6, with D perhaps matching TRBD1 (6 bases). The CDR3 spans 14 residues. Per germline, CDR1 MNHEY and CDR2 SMNVEV (reference sequence). The V and J ends lost 5 bases and 13 bases respectively, with 18 bases between them. The CDR3: CASSPPAGEGPLHF. CDR3 coding DNA: TGTGCCAGCAGTCCCCCGGCAGGGGAGGGTCCCCTCCACTTT.

This chain links TRBV10-3 with TRBJ2-5, with 10 nucleotides matching TRBD1. With the DNA end fitting TRBJ2-1 better, the J assignment may be wrong. The CDR3 loop spans 14 amino acids. Germline V gives CDR1 ENHRY, CDR2 SYGVKD. CDR3 DNA: TGTGCCATCAGTGGACAGGGGGCGAGGAATGAGCAGTTCTTC. Its translation is CAISGQGARNEQFF.

The V call is TRBV2, the J call TRBJ2-2; 8 bases line up with TRBD2. CDR3 length: 18 residues. Per germline, CDR1 SNHLY and CDR2 FYNNEI. Unmatched junction bases numbered 9, after V lost 0 bases and J lost 3 bases. This CDR3 reads CASSEAEGAGGDTGELFF. Written as DNA, the CDR3 is TGTGCCAGCAGTGAAGCCGAGGGTGCCGGGGGGGACACCGGGGAGCTGTTTTTT.

This clonotype has just a few counts. The chain links TRBV6-6 to TRBJ1-1; D may be TRBD1 (6 bases). CDR1 MNHNY and CDR2 SVGAGI come from the germline V gene (reference sequence). The V end was cut by 7 bases, the J end by 6 bases, with 15 bases between. CDR3 length: 13 residues. CDR3 nucleotide sequence: TGTGCCAGCACCAAACAGGGAATCCCTGAAGCTTTCTTT. Protein product: CASTKQGIPEAFF.

This clonotype was picked up a small number of times. The CDR3 region is CASSTSGYGYTF. CDR3 in DNA: TGTGCCAGTAGTACATCGGGTTATGGCTACACCTTC. The rearrangement links TRBV19 to TRBJ1-2; no definite D call. Germline V gene data show CDR1 as LNHDA and CDR2 as SQIVND (reference sequence). The length of the CDR3 is 12 residues. V gave up 4 bases and J gave up 5 bases, with 8 bases separating them.

With respect to this clonotype: A read error may explain this, as a much larger clone is one base away. The chain has TRBV19 and TRBJ1-1, with 9 bases identical to TRBD1. Unmatched junction bases numbered 19, after V lost 8 bases and J lost 3 bases. Germline V gene data show CDR1 as LNHDA and CDR2 as SQIVND (reference sequence). The CDR3 totals 18 residues. CDR3: CASGRSVQGAPLDTEAFF. The CDR3 nucleotides are TGTGCCAGTGGCAGATCTGTACAGGGGGCGCCTCTGGACACTGAAGCTTTCTTT.

This clonotype has at least ten counts. The chain has TRBV7-2 and TRBJ2-7; unclear D gene. The germline V and J ends were trimmed by 1 base and 6 bases, with 4 bases remaining between them. The CDR3 covers 11 residues. CDR1 and CDR2 (germline): SGHTA, FQGNSA. The CDR3 region is CASSLVTEQYF. The CDR3 DNA follows: TGTGCCAGCAGCTTAGTCACCGAGCAGTACTTC.

Many counts were recorded for this clonotype. This chain joins TRBV6-5 and TRBJ2-6; TRBD1 is a possible D gene (6 bases). Germline CDR1 is MNHEY and CDR2 is SVGAGI. CDR3 size: 15 residues. The V and J ends lost 8 bases and 0 bases respectively, with 11 bases between them. CDR3 amino acids: CASGTFYSGANVLTF. The DNA for the CDR3 is TGTGCCAGCGGGACATTTTACTCTGGGGCCAACGTCCTGACTTTC.

To note about this clonotype: A much bigger clone sits one base away, suggesting this may be a read error. This likely comes from a read error, as the CDR3 has no conserved phenylalanine or tryptophan at its end. V gene TRBV4-1 combines with J gene TRBJ2-7, with a tentative D call TRBD2 (5 bases). With 5 bases removed from V and 6 bases from J, the gap between germline ends came to 14 bases. The CDR3 totals 13 residues. Germline V gives CDR1 MGHRA, CDR2 YSYEKL. CDR3 residues: CASSDLGVGEQYL. The CDR3 DNA follows: TGCGCCAGCAGCGATCTCGGGGTGGGCGAGCAGTACCTC.

Worth noting for this clonotype: The DNA is omitted, as the CDR3 cannot be located on it reliably, and the CDR3 follows TCRdb's listing. The rearrangement joins TRBV7-8 to TRBJ1-2; TRBD1, the table's D call, lacks a check against the DNA. Both ends counted, the CDR3 spans 13 residues. CDR1 and CDR2 from the germline V gene are SGHVS and FQNEAQ. The CDR3 loop is CAWGTEANYGCTF.

This clonotype was detected ten times or more. The V call is TRBV19, the J call TRBJ2-5; D is unclear. Germline CDR1 LNHDA, CDR2 SQIVND (reference sequence). V gave up 7 bases and J gave up 5 bases, with 20 bases separating them. The CDR3 has 15 residues. CDR3 DNA: TGTGCCAGTAAGCCACCGGTCGAGGAGTCGGAGACCCAGTACTTC. Its protein product is CASKPPVEESETQYF.

V usage is TRBV12-3 or TRBV12-4 and J usage is TRBJ2-7, with no clear D. V gave up 2 bases and J gave up 5 bases, with 13 bases separating them. The CDR3 consists of 14 residues. CDR3: CASSLNDRVHEQYF. Here the CDR3 DNA reads TGTGCCAGCAGTTTAAACGACCGAGTCCACGAGCAGTACTTC.

At least ten counts were recorded for this clonotype. This chain uses TRBV7-9 with TRBJ1-2, with D unresolved. This CDR3 region has 12 residues. Looked up from germline, CDR1 is SEHNR and CDR2 is FQNEAQ (reference sequence). V lost 1 base and J 6 bases, leaving 6 bases between the germline ends. CDR3 DNA sequence: TGTGCCAGCAGCTTAGACGGGGATGGCTACACCTTC. Translated, it gives CASSLDGDGYTF.

There are many counts of this clonotype. At one end the junction does not follow the germline gene, possibly because of a read error. The chain uses TRBV7-7 and TRBJ2-1; 9 bases line up with TRBD2. The CDR3 spans 14 residues. The germline V gene encodes CDR1 SSHAT and CDR2 FNYEAQ (reference sequence). CDR3 sequence: CASSLIAGDNEQFF. The CDR3 region has the DNA TGTGCTAGCAGCTTAATAGCGGGGGACAATGAGCAGTTCTTC.

This clonotype was detected many times. This chain uses TRBV7-8 with TRBJ1-4; no firm D call. CDR3 size: 15 residues. Looked up from germline, CDR1 is SGHVS and CDR2 is FQNEAQ. Trimming left V 1 base short and J 2 bases short, with 8 bases between. Here the CDR3 reads CASSLDRVTNEKLFF. In DNA, the CDR3 is TGTGCCAGCAGCTTAGATAGGGTCACTAATGAAAAACTGTTTTTT. Complete variable domain (other parts from reference TRBV7-8 and TRBJ1-4): GAGVSQSPRYKVAKRGQDVALRCDPISGHVSLFWYQQALGQGPEFLTYFQNEAQLDKSGLPSDRFFAERPEGSVSTLKIQRTQQEDSAVYLCASSLDRVTNEKLFFGSGTQLSVL.

In this sample, this clonotype turned up many times. CDR3 sequence (DNA): TGTGCCAGCAGCCCTGGGACTAGCGGGGGGGAAGAGACCCAGTACTTC. Amino acids: CASSPGTSGGEETQYF. The chain links TRBV12-3 or TRBV12-4 to TRBJ2-5, with TRBD2 identical over 16 bases. This CDR3 region has 16 residues. The V and J ends lost 6 bases and 3 bases, in that order; junction bases with no gene match: 4.

This clonotype was observed once. This chain links TRBV6-9 with TRBJ1-6; the D is unclear. V lost 5 bases and J lost 9, with 11 bases in between. Germline V gives CDR1 MNHGY, CDR2 SVAAGI. The CDR3 extends over 13 amino acids. This CDR3 reads CASSEGRTSPLHF. CDR3 sequence (DNA): TGTGCCAGCAGTGAAGGGAGGACTTCACCCCTCCACTTT.

Many counts were recorded for this clonotype. The DNA for the CDR3 is TGTGCCACCAGTGCCCGCCGGGCGGGGAGGAGCAATCAGCCCCAGCATTTT. Residues: CATSARRAGRSNQPQHF. V and J are TRBV24-1 and TRBJ1-5, with unresolved D. The length of the CDR3 is 17 residues. The germline V gene has CDR1 KGHDR and CDR2 SFDVKD. V dropped 5 bases and J dropped 1 base, with 17 bases sitting between them.

In DNA, the CDR3 is TGCAGTGCTAGAGGTAGCGGGAGTACGTTTGAGCAGTTCTTC. Protein sequence: CSARGSGSTFEQFF. This sequence joins TRBV20-1 and TRBJ2-7, with TRBD2 matching over 9 bases. The assigned J gene may be wrong: the sequence end matches TRBJ2-1 better. Germline lookup yields CDR1 DFQATT and CDR2 SNEGSKA (reference sequence). This CDR3 spans 14 amino acids.

The chain couples TRBV7-6 to TRBJ2-5; D perhaps matches TRBD2 (6 bases). The CDR3 sequence is 15 residues long. Germline V gene sequence: CDR1 SGHVS, CDR2 FNYEAQ. The CDR3 spells CASCLGRRSGETQYF. In nucleotides, the CDR3 is TGTGCTAGCTGCTTAGGGAGGCGGTCCGGAGAGACCCAGTACTTC.

Comment on this clonotype: One base away lies a much larger clone, so this may be a sequencing read error. The genes are TRBV7-2 and TRBJ1-5; no definite D call. Germline-derived CDR1 and CDR2 are SGHTA and FQGNSA. The length of the CDR3 is 15 residues. CDR3 in amino acids: CASSWGGMSNQPQRF. DNA of the CDR3: TGTGCCAGCAGCTGGGGAGGGATGAGCAATCAGCCCCAGCGTTTT.

The table lists this clonotype with a few counts. The chain recombines TRBV28 with TRBJ1-1; no definite D call. This CDR3 has 10 amino acids. CDR1 and CDR2 from the germline V gene are MDHEN and SYDVKM. Trimming took 8 bases from V and 8 from J, leaving 9 bases between them. The CDR3: CASGSGEAFF. CDR3 nucleotides: TGTGCCAGCGGGTCGGGAGAAGCTTTCTTT.

This clonotype has at least ten counts. V is TRBV5-4 and J is TRBJ1-5; 7 positions match TRBD1. CDR3 length: 15 residues. V was pared by 4 bases and J by 2 bases, with 6 bases of the junction left unmatched. Germline V gene lookup returns CDR1 SGHNT and CDR2 YYREEE (reference sequence). Written as DNA, the CDR3 is TGTGCCAGCAGCCTGGGGACAGTAGGCAATCAGCCCCAGCATTTT. This encodes CASSLGTVGNQPQHF.